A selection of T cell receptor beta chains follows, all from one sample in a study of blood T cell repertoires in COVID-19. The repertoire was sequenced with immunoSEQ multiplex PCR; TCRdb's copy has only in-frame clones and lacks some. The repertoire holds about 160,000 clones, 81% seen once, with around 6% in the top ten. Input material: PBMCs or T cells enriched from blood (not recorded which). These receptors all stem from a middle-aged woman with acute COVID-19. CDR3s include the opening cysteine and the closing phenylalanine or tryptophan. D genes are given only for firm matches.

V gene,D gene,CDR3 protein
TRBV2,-,CASSERQASSYEQYF
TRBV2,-,CASSSGQGNTIYF
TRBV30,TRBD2,CAWAYGRSNEQFF
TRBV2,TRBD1,CASSGTGKGGNQPQHF
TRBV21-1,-,CASSKSSGTIDEAFF
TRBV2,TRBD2,CASSSGLGKQFF
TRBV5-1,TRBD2,CASSLGGSNYNEQFF
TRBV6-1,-,CASSEQWPGQPFPYEQYF
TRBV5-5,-,CASSFQGQETQYF
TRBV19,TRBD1,CASSRGTGGGNIQYF
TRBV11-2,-,CASTWGQGGSSGANVLTF
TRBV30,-,CAWSATPGLSSYNEQFF
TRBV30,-,CAWSAGISYNSPLHF
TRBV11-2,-,CASNELGSYNSPLHF
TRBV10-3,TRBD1,CASTGQLNTEAFF
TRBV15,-,CATRGQSANTGELFF
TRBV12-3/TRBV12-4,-,CASTGYALKGYTF
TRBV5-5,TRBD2,CASSMGGFNSYEQYF
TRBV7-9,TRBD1,CASTLGQGLYEQYF
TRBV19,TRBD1,CASRKQGALPQHF
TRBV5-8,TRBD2,CASSSWTSGGRAKNIQYF
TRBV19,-,CASSTPRDPVGNGYTF
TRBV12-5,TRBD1,CASGLVLLGTGGTNEKLFF
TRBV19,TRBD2,CASSLRLASRNEQFF
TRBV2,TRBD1,CASNNRGVVNTEAFF
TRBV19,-,CASSPQGLVTGELFF
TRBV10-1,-,CASSEGGSSYNEQFF
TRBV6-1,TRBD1,CASSELEGAVGEAFF
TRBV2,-,CASSEAYRQIYEQYF
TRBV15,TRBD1,CATSTLRGQNEKLFF
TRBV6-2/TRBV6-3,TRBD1,CASSKPGTGGTQYF
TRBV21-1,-,CASSNRTSDNTGELFF
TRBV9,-,CASSPHDGSRHQPQHF
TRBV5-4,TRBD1,CASSSGQGAYSGANVLTF
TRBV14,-,CASSRRGTEAFF
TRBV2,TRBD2,CASSSDLAGSGANVLTF
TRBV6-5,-,CASKFPRSSYEQYF
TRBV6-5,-,CASLIPNTEAFF
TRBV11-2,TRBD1,CASSSTGNGYTIYF
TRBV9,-,CASSVGGQMNTEAFF
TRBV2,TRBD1,CASSDGGTGTRAGELFF
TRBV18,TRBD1,CASSPDRGPYGYTF
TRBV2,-,CASSLLRGLSGNTIYF
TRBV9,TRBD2,CASSVSGRSGTDTQYF
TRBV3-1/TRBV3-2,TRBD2,CASSPSSGGIQYF
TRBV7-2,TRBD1,CASSSTGGAETQYF
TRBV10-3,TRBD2,CAISERKGARLAGGTGSNNEQFF
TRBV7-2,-,CASSLEGTTSNYGYTF